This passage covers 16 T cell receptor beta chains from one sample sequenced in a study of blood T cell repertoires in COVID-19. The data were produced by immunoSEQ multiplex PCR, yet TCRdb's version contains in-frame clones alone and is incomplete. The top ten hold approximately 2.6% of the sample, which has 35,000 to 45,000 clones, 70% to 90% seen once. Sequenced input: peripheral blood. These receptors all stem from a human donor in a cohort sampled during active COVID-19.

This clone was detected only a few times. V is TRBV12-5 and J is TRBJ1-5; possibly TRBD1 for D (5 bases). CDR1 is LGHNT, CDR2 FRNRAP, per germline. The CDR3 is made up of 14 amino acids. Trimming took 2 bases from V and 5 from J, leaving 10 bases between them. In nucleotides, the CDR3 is TGTGCTAGTGGTTTGTTGCAGGGCCATCAGCCCCAGCATTTT. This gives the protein CASGLLQGHQPQHF.

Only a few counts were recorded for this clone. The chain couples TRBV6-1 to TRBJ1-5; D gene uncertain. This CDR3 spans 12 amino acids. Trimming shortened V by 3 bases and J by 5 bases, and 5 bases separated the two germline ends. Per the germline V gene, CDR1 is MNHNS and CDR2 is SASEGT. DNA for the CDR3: TGTGCCAGCAGTGAGCGATATCAGCCCCAGCATTTT. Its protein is CASSERYQPQHF.

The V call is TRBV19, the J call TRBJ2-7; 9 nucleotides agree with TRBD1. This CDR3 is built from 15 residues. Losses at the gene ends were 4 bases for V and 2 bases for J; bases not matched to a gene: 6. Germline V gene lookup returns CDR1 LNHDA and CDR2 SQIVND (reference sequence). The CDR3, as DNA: TGTGCCAGTAGTAAAACCGGGACAGGGACCTACGAGCAGTACTTC. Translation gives CASSKTGTGTYEQYF.

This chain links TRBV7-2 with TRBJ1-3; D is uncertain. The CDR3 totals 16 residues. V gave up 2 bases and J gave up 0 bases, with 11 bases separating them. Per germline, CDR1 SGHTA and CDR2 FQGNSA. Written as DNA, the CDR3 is TGTGCCAGCAGCTTAAAAGCGGTCCGCTCTGGAAACACCATATATTTT. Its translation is CASSLKAVRSGNTIYF.

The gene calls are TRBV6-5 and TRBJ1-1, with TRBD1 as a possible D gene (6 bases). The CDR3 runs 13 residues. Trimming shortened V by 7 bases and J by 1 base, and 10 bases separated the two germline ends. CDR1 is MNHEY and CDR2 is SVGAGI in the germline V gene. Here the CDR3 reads CASNIQGNTEAFF. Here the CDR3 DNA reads TGTGCCAGCAATATACAGGGGAACACTGAAGCTTTCTTT.

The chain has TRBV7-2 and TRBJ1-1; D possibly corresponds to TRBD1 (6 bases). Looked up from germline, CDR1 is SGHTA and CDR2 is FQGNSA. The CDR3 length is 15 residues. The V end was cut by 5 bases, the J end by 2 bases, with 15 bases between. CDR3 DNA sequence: TGTGCCAGCAGCCTCGGAGGGGGGGCCAACACTGAAGCTTTCTTT. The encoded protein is CASSLGGGANTEAFF.

CDR3 in amino acids: CASSQDLWGGRKGSEAFF. CDR3 sequence (DNA): TGTGCCAGCAGCCAAGATCTTTGGGGGGGCAGGAAAGGGTCTGAAGCTTTCTTT. The chain has TRBV14 and TRBJ1-1; maybe TRBD1 (6 bases). This CDR3 is built from 18 residues. Germline CDR1 reads SGHDN; CDR2 reads FVKESK. Trimming cost V 0 bases and J 6 bases, with 23 bases left between them.

CDR3 sequence reads: CASRRLDLGYEQYF. The CDR3 DNA is TGTGCCAGCAGGAGGTTAGACCTGGGCTACGAGCAGTACTTC. This chain joins TRBV6-6 and TRBJ2-7; D gene unclear. Germline lookup yields CDR1 MNHNY and CDR2 SVGAGI (reference sequence). V was pared by 6 bases and J by 3 bases, with 15 bases between. This CDR3 contains 14 residues.

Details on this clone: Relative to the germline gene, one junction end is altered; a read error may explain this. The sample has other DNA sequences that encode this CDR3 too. The CDR3 bases are TGCGCTAGCAGCCCACGGGGGAGCTCCTACAATGAGCAGTTCTTC. Protein: CASSPRGSSYNEQFF. The chain is built from TRBV7-7 and TRBJ2-1; perhaps TRBD2 as D (6 bases). CDR1 and CDR2 from the germline V gene are SSHAT and FNYEAQ (reference sequence). The CDR3 is 15 amino acids.

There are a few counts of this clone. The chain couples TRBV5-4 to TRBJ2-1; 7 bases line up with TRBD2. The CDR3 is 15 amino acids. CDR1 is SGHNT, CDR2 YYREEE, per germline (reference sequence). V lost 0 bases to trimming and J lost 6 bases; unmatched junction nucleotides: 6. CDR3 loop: CASSLAPRGSNEQFF. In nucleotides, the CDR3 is TGTGCCAGCAGCTTGGCGCCGCGGGGGAGCAATGAGCAGTTCTTC.

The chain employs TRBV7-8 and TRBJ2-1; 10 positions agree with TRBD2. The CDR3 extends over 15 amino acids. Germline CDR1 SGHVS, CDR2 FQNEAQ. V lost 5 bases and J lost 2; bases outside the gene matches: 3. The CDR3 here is CASSGTSGAYNEQFF. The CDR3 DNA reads TGTGCCAGCAGCGGTACTAGCGGGGCCTACAATGAGCAGTTCTTC.

CDR3 sequence (DNA): TGTGCCAGCAGCTTCCCCAGCGTGAACACTGAAGCTTTCTTT. Protein sequence: CASSFPSVNTEAFF. The chain couples TRBV5-6 to TRBJ1-1; D call uncertain. V dropped 2 bases and J dropped 0 bases, with 8 bases sitting between them. The CDR3 sequence is 14 residues long. Germline V gene lookup returns CDR1 SGHDT and CDR2 YYEEEE.

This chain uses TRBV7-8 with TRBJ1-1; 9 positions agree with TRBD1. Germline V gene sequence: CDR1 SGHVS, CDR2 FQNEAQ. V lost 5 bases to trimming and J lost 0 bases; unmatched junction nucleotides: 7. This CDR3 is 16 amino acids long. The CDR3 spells CASSPSTGGVNTEAFF. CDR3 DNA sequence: TGTGCCAGCAGCCCGTCGACAGGGGGGGTGAACACTGAAGCTTTCTTT. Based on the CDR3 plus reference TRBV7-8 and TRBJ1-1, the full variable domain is GAGVSQSPRYKVAKRGQDVALRCDPISGHVSLFWYQQALGQGPEFLTYFQNEAQLDKSGLPSDRFFAERPEGSVSTLKIQRTQQEDSAVYLCASSPSTGGVNTEAFFGQGTRLTVV.

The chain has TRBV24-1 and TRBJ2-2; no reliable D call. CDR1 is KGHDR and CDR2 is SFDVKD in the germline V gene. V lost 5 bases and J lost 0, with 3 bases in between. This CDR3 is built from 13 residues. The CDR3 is CATSGANTGELFF. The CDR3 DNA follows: TGTGCCACCAGTGGCGCGAACACCGGGGAGCTGTTTTTT.

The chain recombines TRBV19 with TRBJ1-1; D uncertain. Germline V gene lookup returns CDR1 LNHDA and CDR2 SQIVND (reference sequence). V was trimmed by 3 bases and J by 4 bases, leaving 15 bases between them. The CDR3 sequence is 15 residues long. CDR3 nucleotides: TGTGCCAGTAGTATCTTCGGGGTCACAAGCACTGAAGCTTTCTTT. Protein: CASSIFGVTSTEAFF.

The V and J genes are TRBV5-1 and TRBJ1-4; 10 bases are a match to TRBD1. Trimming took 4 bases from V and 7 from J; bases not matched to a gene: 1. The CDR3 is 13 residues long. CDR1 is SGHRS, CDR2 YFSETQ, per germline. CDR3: CASSGTGAEKLFF. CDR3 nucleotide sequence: TGCGCCAGCAGCGGGACAGGGGCTGAAAAACTGTTTTTT.